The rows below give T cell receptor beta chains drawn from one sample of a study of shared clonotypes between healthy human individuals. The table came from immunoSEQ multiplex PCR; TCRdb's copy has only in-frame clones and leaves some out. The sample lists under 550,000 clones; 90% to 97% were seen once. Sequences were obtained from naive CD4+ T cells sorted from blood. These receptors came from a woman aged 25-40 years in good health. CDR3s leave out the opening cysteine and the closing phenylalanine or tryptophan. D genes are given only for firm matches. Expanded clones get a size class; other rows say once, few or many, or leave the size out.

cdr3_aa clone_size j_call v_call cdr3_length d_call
ASSELETQY - TRBJ2-5 TRBV10-2 9 -
ASSNYGGAMNTEAF - TRBJ1-1 TRBV6-5 14 -
ASSLYRANEQY - TRBJ2-7 TRBV27 11 -
ASSWGSSNQPQH - TRBJ1-5 TRBV19 12 -
ASSLFHLRTGITEAF - TRBJ1-1 TRBV28 15 TRBD1
ASSVTSGTTDTQY - TRBJ2-3 TRBV11-2 13 TRBD2
ASSRKQRNEQF - TRBJ2-1 TRBV7-9 11 -
ASSFVMGGVGQPTYPSSYEQY - TRBJ2-7 TRBV28 21 -
ASSPRDSDQPQH - TRBJ1-5 TRBV18 12 TRBD1
ASSPTDYQETQY - TRBJ2-5 TRBV18 12 -
ASTNGTQWGTGDNEQF - TRBJ2-1 TRBV19 16 TRBD1
ASSVHGVGQPQH few TRBJ1-5 TRBV9 12 -
SVVTGSYEQY few TRBJ2-7 TRBV29-1 10 -
ATSKQTGSNQPQH - TRBJ1-5 TRBV15 13 -
ASSTRQGPTY - TRBJ2-7 TRBV11-2 10 TRBD1
ASSQGSHGMPFDEQY - - TRBV4-2 15 -
ASSYSDASGRDEQY - TRBJ2-7 TRBV6-5 14 TRBD2
ASSLASTYEQY - TRBJ2-7 TRBV28 11 -
ASSRKPGEQF - TRBJ2-1 TRBV27 10 -
ASSEQGPKAKNIQY - TRBJ2-4 TRBV6-1 14 -
ATAPTGSSYEQY - TRBJ2-7 TRBV19 12 TRBD1
ASSLELGRGQSYEQY - TRBJ2-7 TRBV11-2 15 -
ASSPRTVSETQY - TRBJ2-5 TRBV7-8 12 -
ASSWGRAEGQY - TRBJ2-7 TRBV5-5 11 -
ATRKTGKGQETQY once TRBJ2-5 TRBV15 13 TRBD1
ASSGKEPGGNQPQH - TRBJ1-5 TRBV6-1 14 -
ASSPARRDTHEQY - TRBJ2-7 TRBV18 13 -
ASSLGTGAYTIY - TRBJ1-3 TRBV4-1 12 TRBD1
ASSQTNSGELF - TRBJ2-2 TRBV18 11 -
ASSNSGQALAF - TRBJ1-1 TRBV19 11 TRBD1
ASSQDPLADAYEQY - TRBJ2-7 TRBV4-1 14 TRBD2
ASSQSGKLF - TRBJ1-4 TRBV4-1 9 -
ASSHPADPVIYGYT - TRBJ1-2 TRBV4-1 14 -
ASSLIWISGNTIY once TRBJ1-3 TRBV5-8 13 -
ASSSRRTIPYEQY - TRBJ2-7 TRBV5-4 13 -
ASSLRDRTRSGNTIY - TRBJ1-3 TRBV2 15 TRBD1
ASSYDRGAAGELF - TRBJ2-2 TRBV6-5 13 TRBD1
ATEGAATNEKLF - TRBJ1-4 TRBV28 12 TRBD1
ASSQADRRPKDEQF - TRBJ2-1 TRBV4-1 14 TRBD1
ASSSWTVSYEQY - TRBJ2-7 TRBV11-3 12 -
ASSGGISNQPQH - TRBJ1-5 TRBV2 12 -
SARDSHGYT - TRBJ1-2 TRBV20-1 9 TRBD1
ASSQGRASGTDTQY - TRBJ2-3 TRBV4-1 14 -
ASSLTHSVGNEQF - TRBJ2-1 TRBV5-1 13 -
ASTPGFRRNTIY - TRBJ1-3 TRBV28 12 -
ASSQASVPPYNNEQF - TRBJ2-1 TRBV4-1 15 -
ASSFGSSTGELF - TRBJ2-2 TRBV28 12 -
ASRSGREASYEQY - TRBJ2-7 TRBV5-4 13 TRBD2
ASSMMGGETQY - TRBJ2-5 TRBV6-1 11 -
AISSSSGGGEQY - - TRBV10-3 12 -
ASSESKGFAYEQY - TRBJ2-7 TRBV10-1 13 -
ASSESSGAGTDTQY - TRBJ2-3 TRBV25-1 14 -
ASSATSGGSYEQY - TRBJ2-7 TRBV28 13 TRBD2
ASSLTGTSGKETQY - TRBJ2-5 TRBV4-2 14 TRBD2
ASSLHRTSEGVLAYNEQF - TRBJ2-1 TRBV5-1 18 TRBD2
ASSESRGQGARYGYT - TRBJ1-2 TRBV10-2 15 TRBD1
ASSLSLAGWGYEQY - - TRBV28 14 TRBD2